The sequence of this T cell receptor beta chain was determined in a study of response to subunit inactivated influenza vaccine. J was trimmed by 1 base and V by 7 bases; bases with no gene match: 7. CDR1 and CDR2 (germline): SNHLY, FYNNEI. This CDR3 is built from 14 residues. The sample holds a few counts of this clonotype. Its antigen is not identified. Study-level findings and limits: Researchers suggested that each seasonal influenza vaccination recruits few new T cells.

TCRdb re-derived calls from the RT-PCR reads in MiXCR, one entry per CDR3 protein. The data show more than 600,000 distinct CDR3 sequences, approximately 17% seen once. This specimen consisted of PBMCs from blood, obtained 4 to 6 days after vaccination. The chain couples TRBV2 to TRBJ2-7; 7 nucleotides line up with TRBD1. The clonotype originates from a man between 45 and 60 years old who received an inactivated influenza vaccine. The CDR3 DNA follows: TGTGCCAGCAATAATAACAGGGGATCCTACGAGCAGTACTTC. Translation: CASNNNRGSYEQYF. The variable domain in full, completed from reference TRBV2 and TRBJ2-7, reads EPEVTQTPSHQVTQMGQEVILRCVPISNHLYFYWYRQILGQKVEFLVSFYNNEISEKSEIFDDQFSVERPDGSNFTLKIRSTKLEDSAMYFCASNNNRGSYEQYFGPGTRLTVT.